Shown below are 2 T cell receptor beta chains from a single sample sequenced in a study of Graves' ophthalmopathy and Graves' hyperthyroidism. Amplification targeted the TCR beta CDR3 regions, with RNA transcripts as the source material. After a first-round RT-PCR with HTBI primers, a second-round multiplex PCR was run. TCRdb reanalysed the multiplex PCR reads using MiXCR and keeps one entry per CDR3 protein. The repertoire holds around 660,000 distinct CDR3 sequences, with 35% to 45% as singletons. Material: peripheral blood. All receptors derive from an adult man with Graves' ophthalmopathy.

This chain uses TRBV15 with TRBJ1-4, with unresolved D. CDR1 and CDR2 from the germline V gene are LNHNV and YYDKDF (reference sequence). CDR3 length equals 15 residues. Trimming pared 2 bases from V and 7 bases from J, leaving 14 bases between. Written as DNA, the CDR3 is TGTGCCACCAGCAGAAGGACCGTTCTCGGTGAAAAACTGTTTTTT. This codes for CATSRRTVLGEKLFF.

The chain uses TRBV15 and TRBJ1-5; 9 bases map to TRBD1. With V trimmed by 1 base and J by 11 bases, 9 bases remained unmatched. In germline, CDR1 is LNHNV, CDR2 YYDKDF (reference sequence). CDR3 length: 15 amino acids. Here the CDR3 reads CATSRGDREYETQHF. The CDR3 bases are TGTGCCACCAGCAGAGGGGACAGGGAGTACGAGACCCAGCATTTT.